The clone carrying this TCR beta chain was observed a handful of times. The antigen is unknown. This sample was taken from a study of beta chain features in type 1 diabetes. Study results and caveats: Within each of all four CD4+ subsets, Type 1 diabetes patients had TCRB CDR3s that were moderately but significantly shorter. Any PCR bias toward short templates would affect both groups alike.

Of the isolated RNA, all was reverse transcribed, and so the sequenced material was expressed TCRB transcripts. Produced via immunoSEQ multiplex PCR; TCRdb's table is partial and in-frame only. The sample lists around 310,000 clones; roughly 14% were seen once. The TCR was taken from a young woman with type 1 diabetes. Sequencing was done on a sample of naive CD4+ T cells from blood.

The CDR3 DNA reads TGTGCCAGCAGTAGGAGCTCTGGGGCCAACGTCCTGACTTTC. This translates into CASSRSSGANVLTF. This sequence joins TRBV6-1 and TRBJ2-6; D is unresolved. Trimming stripped 5 bases from V and 0 bases from J, with 5 bases between. The CDR3 loop spans 14 amino acids. CDR1 and CDR2 from the germline V gene are MNHNS and SASEGT.